These 27 T cell receptor beta chains share one sample of origin, sequenced in a study of blood T cell repertoires in COVID-19. Using immunoSEQ multiplex PCR, the repertoire was profiled, and TCRdb retains in-frame clones only, with some absent. The profile shows approximately 100,000 clones, about 86% of them singletons. Material for sequencing was peripheral blood. These receptors came from a man aged 55-75 years with acute or convalescent COVID-19.

The chain carries TRBV4-3 and TRBJ1-1; 7 nucleotides match TRBD1. The germline CDR1 and CDR2 sequences are LGHNA and YSLEER. V gave up 0 bases and J gave up 6 bases; unmatched junction bases: 10. The CDR3 contains 16 residues. The CDR3 DNA follows: TGCGCCAGCAGCCAAGATCGCAGGGGGAGGAATTCTGAAGCTTTCTTT. This codes for CASSQDRRGRNSEAFF.

The chain carries TRBV30 and TRBJ1-1; TRBD1 agrees at 7 bases. The V and J ends lost 4 bases and 3 bases, in that order; junction bases with no gene match: 2. The CDR3 contains 12 residues. The germline CDR1 and CDR2 sequences are GTSNPN and SVGIG (reference sequence). CDR3 bases: TGTGCCTGGAACAGGGGTTACACTGAAGCTTTCTTT. The encoded protein is CAWNRGYTEAFF.

This clone was detected only a few times. J is TRBJ1-3 and V is TRBV11-2, with TRBD1 matching 9 bases. The CDR3 spans 17 residues. V trimming: 4 bases; J trimming: 2 bases; junction bases outside the gene matches: 9. The germline gives CDR1 SGHAT, CDR2 FQNNGV. The CDR3 DNA is TGTGCCAGCAGCTCAGGGACAGGGAAAGTGACTGGAAACACCATATATTTT. This gives the protein CASSSGTGKVTGNTIYF.

The chain employs TRBV7-6 and TRBJ2-3, with 11 bases identical to TRBD2. CDR1 and CDR2 (germline): SGHVS, FNYEAQ. V trimming: 5 bases; J trimming: 4 bases; junction bases outside the gene matches: 14. The CDR3 length is 18 residues. The CDR3 sequence: CASSGPAASGGFSDTQYF. The CDR3 DNA sequence: TGTGCCAGCAGCGGGCCAGCGGCTAGCGGGGGGTTCTCAGATACGCAGTATTTT.

This clone has a handful of counts. DNA of the CDR3: TGTGCCAGCAGCTTAGATTCTTCCAGATTCACTGAAGCTTTCTTT. It codes for CASSLDSSRFTEAFF. V is TRBV11-2 and J is TRBJ1-1; D is undetermined. Trimming removed 0 bases at V and 4 bases at J, with 12 bases between. Looked up from germline, CDR1 is SGHAT and CDR2 is FQNNGV. The CDR3 totals 15 residues.

This chain connects TRBV7-2 to TRBJ2-7; TRBD2 agrees at 10 bases. The CDR3 is 15 residues long. CDR1 is SGHTA and CDR2 is FQGNSA in the germline V gene. The junction had 6 bases not matched to a gene; V was cut back by 5 bases and J by 2 bases. DNA of the CDR3: TGTGCCAGCAGCCCTCTAGCGGGGGCAGCCTACGAGCAGTACTTC. Its translation is CASSPLAGAAYEQYF.

This clone has only a few counts. This chain uses TRBV11-2 with TRBJ2-5; possibly TRBD2 for D (7 bases). In germline, CDR1 is SGHAT, CDR2 FQNNGV. The CDR3 is 15 residues long. The V and J ends lost 3 bases and 1 base respectively, with 12 bases between them. Here the CDR3 reads CASSLGGGLQETQYF. For the CDR3, the DNA is TGTGCCAGCAGCTTGGGCGGGGGCCTCCAAGAGACCCAGTACTTC.

This chain links TRBV7-2 with TRBJ1-2; possibly TRBD1 for D (6 bases). This CDR3 region has 13 residues. V was shortened by 5 bases and J by 6 bases, with 13 bases between the two germline ends. CDR1 SGHTA and CDR2 FQGNSA come from the germline V gene. CDR3 residues: CASSPRGGHGYTF. The DNA of the CDR3 is TGTGCCAGCAGCCCTCGGGGGGGCCATGGCTACACCTTC.

This clone has only one observation. J is TRBJ1-4 and V is TRBV7-9; TRBD1 is a possible D gene (6 bases). V shed 1 base and J shed 8 bases, with 11 bases lying between them. This CDR3 spans 14 amino acids. Germline CDR1 is SEHNR and CDR2 is FQNEAQ (reference sequence). CDR3 coding DNA: TGTGCCAGCAGCTTAGAACAGGGATTGGAAAAACTGTTTTTT. Its translation: CASSLEQGLEKLFF.

This clone was counted a few times. V is TRBV11-2 and J is TRBJ1-2; no clear D. V was clipped by 5 bases and J by 0 bases, with 16 bases between them. CDR1 is SGHAT, CDR2 FQNNGV, per germline. The CDR3 covers 16 residues. CDR3 region: CASSPTRGDPNYGYTF. Written as DNA, the CDR3 is TGTGCCAGCAGCCCCACCCGGGGAGACCCTAACTATGGCTACACCTTC. The complete variable domain, with remaining parts taken from reference TRBV11-2 and TRBJ1-2, reads EAGVAQSPRYKIIEKRQSVAFWCNPISGHATLYWYQQILGQGPKLLIQFQNNGVVDDSQLPKDRFSAERLKGVDSTLKIQPAKLEDSAVYLCASSPTRGDPNYGYTFGSGTRLTVV.

V gene TRBV25-1 combines with J gene TRBJ1-6; no reliable D call. CDR3 length: 13 amino acids. Germline CDR1 MGHDK, CDR2 SYGVNS. Deletions cut 5 bases from V and 9 bases from J, with 11 bases between. In nucleotides, the CDR3 is TGTGCCAGCAGTTTAATCAGTGGTTCACCCCTCCACTTT. It is translated as CASSLISGSPLHF.

A few counts support this clone. The J gene is TRBJ1-3, the V gene TRBV5-1, with TRBD1 matching over 12 bases. Trimming at V came to 3 bases and at J to 6 bases, leaving 4 bases not matched to a gene. Germline V lookup: CDR1 SGHRS, CDR2 YFSETQ. CDR3 size: 15 residues. CDR3 region: CASSSGTGGENTIYF. The CDR3 nucleotides read TGCGCCAGCAGCTCCGGGACAGGGGGCGAAAACACCATATATTTT.

A single count supports this clone. V gene TRBV18 combines with J gene TRBJ1-1, with D perhaps TRBD1 (6 bases). From germline, CDR1 is KGHSH and CDR2 LQKENI. The V end was cut by 0 bases, the J end by 1 base, with 12 bases between. This CDR3 has 16 amino acids. The CDR3 DNA reads as TGTGCCAGCTCACCACCTTCCGGGACACCGAACACTGAAGCTTTCTTT. Protein sequence: CASSPPSGTPNTEAFF.

The chain combines TRBV29-1 with TRBJ2-2; 10 nucleotides match TRBD1. CDR3 length equals 14 residues. Germline V gives CDR1 SQVTM, CDR2 ANQGSEA. The ends lost 3 bases at V and 4 bases at J; junction bases unmatched: 2. The CDR3 spells CSVDRTGGTGELFF. The CDR3 DNA reads as TGCAGCGTTGACCGGACAGGGGGCACCGGGGAGCTGTTTTTT.

This clone has a handful of counts. J is TRBJ1-5 and V is TRBV4-1; 7 bases are shared with TRBD1. The CDR3 totals 15 residues. Looked up from germline, CDR1 is MGHRA and CDR2 is YSYEKL. Trimming took 0 bases from V and 6 from J; bases not matched to a gene: 5. CDR3 sequence (DNA): TGCGCCAGCAGCCAAGAGAACAGGGGCGGTCAGCCCCAGCATTTT. This encodes CASSQENRGGQPQHF.

This sequence joins TRBV14 and TRBJ1-2; a possible D gene is TRBD1 (5 bases). CDR1 is SGHDN and CDR2 is FVKESK in the germline V gene. Deletions cut 4 bases from V and 9 bases from J, with 12 bases between. The CDR3 length is 12 residues. The CDR3 bases are TGTGCCAGCAGCCTACCGGGACTCCGCTACACCTTC. Translated: CASSLPGLRYTF.

This chain uses TRBV18 with TRBJ1-1, with D unclear. V lost 0 bases to trimming and J lost 3 bases, with 11 bases between them. Germline CDR1 and CDR2: KGHSH and LQKENI. This CDR3 contains 15 residues. The CDR3 reads CASSPPVRGDTEAFF. Here the CDR3 DNA reads TGTGCCAGCTCACCACCGGTCCGGGGTGACACTGAAGCTTTCTTT.

In its sample, this clone was seen a few times. In nucleotides, the CDR3 is TGTGCCAGCAGTTACGGGGCGACAGGGGTAGGCGGGGAGCTGTTTTTT. Amino acids: CASSYGATGVGGELFF. The J gene is TRBJ2-2, the V gene TRBV6-5; 8 positions match TRBD1. V lost 2 bases and J lost 7; bases outside the gene matches: 9. The CDR3 contains 16 residues. CDR1 MNHEY and CDR2 SVGAGI come from the germline V gene.

J is TRBJ2-7 and V is TRBV11-2; TRBD1 matches 8 bases. From germline, CDR1 is SGHAT and CDR2 FQNNGV. The trim removed 6 bases at V and 6 bases at J, leaving 10 bases unmatched. The CDR3 has 14 residues. CDR3 sequence reads: CASSSDRAPAEQYF. The DNA for the CDR3 is TGTGCCAGCAGTTCGGACAGGGCACCCGCCGAGCAGTACTTC.

The V call is TRBV4-1, the J call TRBJ1-4, with D tentatively TRBD1 (5 bases). Germline V lookup: CDR1 MGHRA, CDR2 YSYEKL. The V end was cut by 4 bases, the J end by 2 bases, with 14 bases between. CDR3 length: 16 amino acids. The CDR3 region is CASSRTIGVTNEKLFF. For the CDR3, the DNA is TGCGCCAGCAGCCGGACGATAGGGGTCACTAATGAAAAACTGTTTTTT.

This sequence joins TRBV4-3 and TRBJ1-2, with TRBD1 identical over 7 bases. The germline V gene encodes CDR1 LGHNA and CDR2 YSLEER. The CDR3 consists of 16 residues. The junction had 10 bases not matched to a gene; V was cut back by 1 base and J by 5 bases. The CDR3 DNA reads as TGCGCCAGCAGCCAAGCGGAGGGGGCTTTAGAATATGGCTACACCTTC. The encoded protein is CASSQAEGALEYGYTF.

The rearrangement joins TRBV18 to TRBJ2-2, with 11 bases aligning to TRBD1. This CDR3 is 19 amino acids long. Germline values: CDR1 KGHSH, CDR2 LQKENI. Unmatched junction bases numbered 20, after V lost 10 bases and J lost 4 bases. For the CDR3, the DNA is TGTGCCACCCTCAACTCCCTTCTCCCCGGGACAGGGGGCACCGGGGAGCTGTTTTTT. Its translation is CATLNSLLPGTGGTGELFF.

The rearrangement uses TRBV7-9 and TRBJ1-2, with D possibly TRBD1 on 5 matching bases. The CDR3 is 13 amino acids. V was cut by 3 bases and J by 8 bases, with 13 bases left in between. Germline CDR1 reads SEHNR; CDR2 reads FQNEAQ (reference sequence). The CDR3 reads CASSFAGVRGYTF. The CDR3 nucleotides read TGTGCCAGCAGCTTCGCGGGGGTACGCGGCTACACCTTC. Filled out from reference TRBV7-9 and TRBJ1-2, the complete variable domain reads DTGVSQNPRHKITKRGQNVTFRCDPISEHNRLYWYRQTLGQGPEFLTYFQNEAQLEKSRLLSDRFSAERPKGSFSTLEIQRTEQGDSAMYLCASSFAGVRGYTFGSGTRLTVV.

The gene calls are TRBV7-9 and TRBJ1-1, with 8 bases lining up with TRBD1. Unmatched junction bases numbered 3, after V lost 5 bases and J lost 1 base. Germline V gene sequence: CDR1 SEHNR, CDR2 FQNEAQ (reference sequence). The CDR3 has 14 residues. The CDR3 DNA sequence: TGTGCCAGCAGCCCCGACAGGGGGAACACTGAAGCTTTCTTT. Amino acid sequence: CASSPDRGNTEAFF.

V gene TRBV2 combines with J gene TRBJ1-2, with 9 bases fitting TRBD1. CDR1 SNHLY and CDR2 FYNNEI come from the germline V gene. The CDR3 covers 14 residues. After removal of 5 bases from V and 5 bases from J, the junction contained 6 bases not matched to a gene. CDR3 DNA: TGTGCCAGCAGTACAGGGGGCGGACCATATGGCTACACCTTC. Protein sequence: CASSTGGGPYGYTF.

This clone was detected only once. This chain joins TRBV4-2 and TRBJ2-7; maybe TRBD1 (6 bases). V gave up 0 bases and J gave up 2 bases, with 11 bases separating them. The CDR3 has 15 residues. Germline V gene lookup returns CDR1 LGHNA and CDR2 YNFKEQ. CDR3 DNA: TGTGCCAGCAGCCAAGAGGGGGCCGCCACCTACGAGCAGTACTTC. Translated: CASSQEGAATYEQYF.

The V and J genes are TRBV29-1 and TRBJ2-2; 8 bases are a match to TRBD1. Germline-derived CDR1 and CDR2 are SQVTM and ANQGSEA. V lost 1 base, J lost 4 bases, and 5 bases stayed unmatched. The CDR3 has 15 amino acids. CDR3: CSVEVQGAATGELFF. In DNA form, the CDR3 reads TGCAGCGTTGAAGTCCAGGGGGCTGCCACCGGGGAGCTGTTTTTT.